One and the same sample provided the 23 T cell receptor beta chains below, sequenced in a study of shared clonotypes between healthy human individuals. Clones were read by immunoSEQ multiplex PCR, and TCRdb kept only the in-frame ones, dropping some. The profile shows around 1,000,000 clones, about 80% of them singletons. Sequencing was done on a sample of memory CD4+ T cells from PBMCs. This sample's subset: CD45RA-negative fraction. These TCRs come from a man aged 18 to 35 in good health. Some clones in this sample may be carry-over from other donors' samples.

CDR3 sequence (DNA): TGTGCCGGCCGGGACAGGGGATTGGAACTGTTTTTT. Amino acids: CAGRDRGLELFF. The V and J genes are TRBV2 and TRBJ1-4; the match to TRBD1 covers 10 bases. CDR3 size: 12 residues. Trimming took 11 bases from V and 12 from J; bases not matched to a gene: 9. Germline values: CDR1 SNHLY, CDR2 FYNNEI.

This clone was counted at least ten times. The gene calls are TRBV18 and TRBJ1-1; perhaps TRBD1 as D (6 bases). This CDR3 has 17 amino acids. The germline V gene has CDR1 KGHSH and CDR2 LQKENI. V shed 6 bases and J shed 3 bases, with 23 bases lying between them. CDR3 residues: CASSLNIQGSTYTEAFF. CDR3 bases: TGTGCCAGCTCGCTAAACATTCAGGGGAGTACGTACACTGAAGCTTTCTTT.

The CDR3 DNA is TGTGCCAGCAGCTTAGAGTCGGGAGGCTCTGGAAACACCATATATTTT. Translating gives CASSLESGGSGNTIYF. The V gene is TRBV7-6, the J gene TRBJ1-3; D is undetermined. The CDR3 has 16 residues. Germline V lookup: CDR1 SGHVS, CDR2 FNYEAQ. V was clipped by 1 base and J by 0 bases, with 10 bases between them. Full variable domain (missing parts from reference TRBV7-6 and TRBJ1-3): GAGVSQSPRYKVTKRGQDVALRCDPISGHVSLYWYRQALGQGPEFLTYFNYEAQQDKSGLPNDRFSAERPEGSISTLTIQRTEQRDSAMYRCASSLESGGSGNTIYFGEGSWLTVV.

The chain links TRBV28 to TRBJ1-1; D possibly corresponds to TRBD1 (5 bases). Germline V gene lookup returns CDR1 MDHEN and CDR2 SYDVKM. Trimming left V 8 bases short and J 3 bases short, with 19 bases between. CDR3 length equals 15 residues. In DNA, the CDR3 is TGTGCCAGCCGAGCTCCACAGGATTTTTACACTGAAGCTTTCTTT. It codes for CASRAPQDFYTEAFF. The variable domain in full, with the rest retrieved from reference TRBV28 and TRBJ1-1, is DVKVTQSSRYLVKRTGEKVFLECVQDMDHENMFWYRQDPGLGLRLIYFSYDVKMKEKGDIPEGYSVSREKKERFSLILESASTNQTSMYLCASRAPQDFYTEAFFGQGTRLTVV.

The J gene is TRBJ1-5, the V gene TRBV6-5, with unresolved D. There are 14 residues in the CDR3. The V gene's germline CDR1 is MNHEY and CDR2 SVGAGI. Deletions cut 5 bases from V and 7 bases from J, with 15 bases between. The CDR3: CASSLDPSGQPQHF. The CDR3 DNA is TGTGCCAGCAGTCTGGACCCGTCGGGGCAGCCCCAGCATTTT.

The chain couples TRBV5-1 to TRBJ1-2, with 7 nucleotides matching TRBD1. The CDR3 has 14 amino acids. The germline CDR1 and CDR2 sequences are SGHRS and YFSETQ. J lost 8 bases, V lost 0 bases, and 7 bases had no gene match. CDR3 coding DNA: TGCGCCAGCAGCTTGGCTACGACAGGGAGGGGCTACACCTTC. Its protein is CASSLATTGRGYTF. Together with reference TRBV5-1 and TRBJ1-2, the CDR3 gives the full variable domain: KAGVTQTPRYLIKTRGQQVTLSCSPISGHRSVSWYQQTPGQGLQFLFEYFSETQRNKGNFPGRFSGRQFSNSRSEMNVSTLELGDSALYLCASSLATTGRGYTFGSGTRLTVV.

In the case of this clone: The sample carries other DNA sequences with the same CDR3. The rearrangement joins TRBV5-5 to TRBJ1-2; D is perhaps TRBD1 (6 bases). The germline V gene has CDR1 SGHKS and CDR2 YYEKEE (reference sequence). This CDR3 spans 13 amino acids. Deletions cut 4 bases from V and 1 base from J, with 8 bases between. CDR3 protein: CASSPGDNYGYTF. In DNA form, the CDR3 reads TGTGCCAGCAGCCCAGGGGATAACTATGGCTACACCTTC. Looking up the rest from reference TRBV5-5 and TRBJ1-2 gives the full variable domain: DAGVTQSPTHLIKTRGQQVTLRCSPISGHKSVSWYQQVLGQGPQFIFQYYEKEERGRGNFPDRFSARQFPNYSSELNVNALLLGDSALYLCASSPGDNYGYTFGSGTRLTVV.

J is TRBJ2-3 and V is TRBV15, with D possibly TRBD1 on 5 matching bases. V lost 0 bases and J 4 bases, leaving 14 bases between the germline ends. The CDR3 covers 16 residues. CDR1 is LNHNV and CDR2 is YYDKDF in the germline V gene (reference sequence). CDR3 sequence reads: CATSRDIGERSDTQYF. For the CDR3, the DNA is TGTGCCACCAGCAGAGATATAGGGGAACGGTCAGATACGCAGTATTTT.

The J gene is TRBJ1-1, the V gene TRBV5-5; the D gene is possibly TRBD1 (6 bases). V lost 0 bases and J 4 bases, leaving 19 bases between the germline ends. The CDR3 consists of 17 residues. Germline CDR1 SGHKS, CDR2 YYEKEE (reference sequence). In nucleotides, the CDR3 is TGTGCCAGCAGCTTGGGCTCAAACAGGGTGAGGGGCACTGAAGCTTTCTTT. Protein sequence: CASSLGSNRVRGTEAFF.

The chain couples TRBV19 to TRBJ1-4, with D maybe TRBD1 (5 bases). The CDR3 extends over 15 amino acids. Between the trimmed V and J ends, which lost 4 bases and 1 base, there was a span of 10 bases. Germline CDR1 LNHDA, CDR2 SQIVND (reference sequence). As DNA, the CDR3 is TGTGCCAGTAGTAGGGCACAGGTAACTAATGAAAAACTGTTTTTT. This sequence encodes CASSRAQVTNEKLFF. The complete variable domain, with remaining parts taken from reference TRBV19 and TRBJ1-4, reads DGGITQSPKYLFRKEGQNVTLSCEQNLNHDAMYWYRQDPGQGLRLIYYSQIVNDFQKGDIAEGYSVSREKKESFPLTVTSAQKNPTAFYLCASSRAQVTNEKLFFGSGTQLSVL.

On this clone: This same CDR3 is encoded by further DNA sequences in the sample. The gene calls are TRBV2 and TRBJ2-3; D is unresolved. This CDR3 is 14 amino acids long. Germline V gives CDR1 SNHLY, CDR2 FYNNEI. V gave up 2 bases and J gave up 3 bases, with 9 bases separating them. CDR3 in DNA: TGTGCCAGCAGTGAAACTGTTACGACAGATACGCAGTATTTT. Its protein is CASSETVTTDTQYF.

CDR3 nucleotides: TGTGCCTGTCGACTAGCGGGAGGTGCCTCCTACGAGCAGTACTTC. It codes for CACRLAGGASYEQYF. The gene calls are TRBV30 and TRBJ2-7, with 13 bases fitting TRBD2. The CDR3 spans 15 residues. Trimming removed 6 bases from V and 0 bases from J; junction bases left unmatched: 5. Germline values: CDR1 GTSNPN, CDR2 SVGIG (reference sequence).

This clone was seen just once. V and J are TRBV5-6 and TRBJ1-1; maybe TRBD1 (6 bases). V shed 4 bases and J shed 5 bases, with 18 bases lying between them. The CDR3 is 15 amino acids. From germline, CDR1 is SGHDT and CDR2 YYEEEE. For the CDR3, the DNA is TGTGCCAGCAGCACCACAGGGCTACTGGGTACTGAAGCTTTCTTT. This codes for CASSTTGLLGTEAFF. The full variable domain, rest sourced from reference TRBV5-6 and TRBJ1-1, is DAGVTQSPTHLIKTRGQQVTLRCSPKSGHDTVSWYQQALGQGPQFIFQYYEEEERQRGNFPDRFSGHQFPNYSSELNVNALLLGDSALYLCASSTTGLLGTEAFFGQGTRLTVV.

Ten or more counts support this clone. This chain joins TRBV4-1 and TRBJ2-3; D may be TRBD1 (5 bases). This CDR3 has 16 amino acids. Germline values: CDR1 MGHRA, CDR2 YSYEKL. V shed 1 base and J shed 7 bases, with 18 bases lying between them. The CDR3 DNA is TGCGCCAGCAGCCAAGTGGACATGGGATTCGCGTATACGCAGTATTTT. This encodes CASSQVDMGFAYTQYF.

This chain links TRBV19 with TRBJ1-2, with 9 bases lining up with TRBD1. The CDR3 covers 14 residues. CDR1 and CDR2 from the germline V gene are LNHDA and SQIVND (reference sequence). The V gene end was trimmed by 6 bases and the J gene end by 6 bases; junction bases not matched to a gene: 8. CDR3 bases: TGTGCCAGTAGGACAAACAGGGGGCTGGATGGCTACACCTTC. Residues: CASRTNRGLDGYTF. Looking up the rest from reference TRBV19 and TRBJ1-2 gives the full variable domain: DGGITQSPKYLFRKEGQNVTLSCEQNLNHDAMYWYRQDPGQGLRLIYYSQIVNDFQKGDIAEGYSVSREKKESFPLTVTSAQKNPTAFYLCASRTNRGLDGYTFGSGTRLTVV.

This chain connects TRBV28 to TRBJ2-7; TRBD2 matches at 11 bases. There are 17 residues in the CDR3. With V trimmed by 6 bases and J by 4 bases, 14 bases remained unmatched. The V gene's germline CDR1 is MDHEN and CDR2 SYDVKM. CDR3 region: CASSLKTALAGEYEQYF. In DNA form, the CDR3 reads TGTGCCAGCAGCCTCAAGACGGCACTAGCGGGGGAATACGAGCAGTACTTC.

CDR3 in amino acids: CSANNRGRTYNEQFF. The DNA of the CDR3 is TGCAGCGCCAATAACAGGGGACGCACCTACAATGAGCAGTTCTTC. V and J are TRBV29-1 and TRBJ2-1, with TRBD1 matching over 7 bases. V trimming: 7 bases; J trimming: 2 bases; junction bases outside the gene matches: 11. Germline CDR1 is SQVTM and CDR2 is ANQGSEA. The CDR3 length is 15 residues.

This rearrangement joins TRBV28 to TRBJ2-3; 14 nucleotides agree with TRBD2. Unmatched junction bases numbered 12, after V lost 10 bases and J lost 0 bases. Germline values: CDR1 MDHEN, CDR2 SYDVKM. The CDR3 length is 18 residues. The CDR3 coding sequence is TGTGCCATAATCCGGAGACTAGCGGGAGGGACTAGCACAGATACGCAGTATTTT. Protein sequence: CAIIRRLAGGTSTDTQYF.

This clone has a handful of counts. The chain is built from TRBV7-2 and TRBJ2-7, with a tentative D call TRBD1 (6 bases). V was pared by 1 base and J by 6 bases, with 13 bases between. Germline CDR1 SGHTA, CDR2 FQGNSA. The CDR3 has 14 amino acids. CDR3 coding DNA: TGTGCCAGCAGCTTAGTTGAGACCAGGGGCGAGCAGTACTTC. This encodes CASSLVETRGEQYF.

The V gene is TRBV4-2, the J gene TRBJ2-2, with D perhaps matching TRBD2 (5 bases). CDR1 is LGHNA and CDR2 is YNFKEQ in the germline V gene. Trimming left V 1 base short and J 1 base short, with 10 bases between. This CDR3 has 16 amino acids. CDR3 coding DNA: TGTGCCAGCAGCCAAGTTGAACTAGAGAACACCGGGGAGCTGTTTTTT. Translated, it gives CASSQVELENTGELFF.

The chain couples TRBV2 to TRBJ2-1; 15 bases fit TRBD2. The CDR3 totals 17 residues. The germline V gene has CDR1 SNHLY and CDR2 FYNNEI. The junction had 5 bases not matched to a gene; V was cut back by 6 bases and J by 2 bases. CDR3 region: CASRPGTSGRTYNEQFF. The DNA for the CDR3 is TGTGCCAGCAGACCCGGGACTAGCGGGAGGACCTACAATGAGCAGTTCTTC.

V is TRBV7-2 and J is TRBJ2-7, with no clear D. This CDR3 comprises 14 residues. Germline V gene data show CDR1 as SGHTA and CDR2 as FQGNSA. V was clipped by 1 base and J by 1 base, with 8 bases between them. CDR3 region: CASSLVRLSYEQYF. CDR3 DNA sequence: TGTGCCAGCAGCTTAGTAAGATTGTCCTACGAGCAGTACTTC. The entire variable domain, with the rest obtained from reference TRBV7-2 and TRBJ2-7, is as follows: GAGVSQSPSNKVTEKGKDVELRCDPISGHTALYWYRQSLGQGLEFLIYFQGNSAPDKSGLPSDRFSAERTGGSVSTLTIQRTQQEDSAVYLCASSLVRLSYEQYFGPGTRLTVT.

The chain joins TRBV10-3 to TRBJ1-2; the D is unclear. The germline V and J ends were trimmed by 2 bases and 4 bases, with 14 bases remaining between them. The CDR3 consists of 15 residues. Per germline, CDR1 ENHRY and CDR2 SYGVKD. The CDR3 sequence: CAISEVTAQAYGYTF. The CDR3 region has the DNA TGTGCCATCAGTGAGGTAACAGCCCAGGCCTATGGCTACACCTTC.